This T cell receptor (beta chain) was observed in a study of T-cell memory formation after mild COVID-19. TCRdb re-called the 5' RACE reads through MiXCR, storing one row per CDR3 protein. Here the sample spans approximately 500,000 distinct CDR3 sequences, 25% being singletons. The clonotype originates from an adult woman who had mild COVID-19 (a few samples of this study predate the infection). Cell type and time point are not known. The sample consisted of PBMCs or a T cell subset sorted from them (not recorded which).

Here the CDR3 reads CAWTGTSGASGELFF. The CDR3 DNA reads as TGTGCCTGGACAGGGACTAGCGGGGCCTCGGGGGAGCTGTTTTTT. The rearrangement links TRBV30 to TRBJ2-2, with 13 bases matching TRBD2. This CDR3 contains 15 residues. Unmatched junction bases numbered 7, after V lost 4 bases and J lost 8 bases. Germline CDR1 GTSNPN, CDR2 SVGIG (reference sequence).